This TCR beta chain was identified in a study of tumor-infiltrating lymphocytes in oesophageal squamous cell carcinoma. Each CDR3 protein is one row after TCRdb ran MiXCR on the PCR reads. This sample has more than 9,500 distinct CDR3 sequences, with 55% to 70% found just once. The material sequenced was esophageal tumor tissue. This sequence was found in a female donor with esophageal squamous cell carcinoma.

The CDR3 sequence: CASSRSGPSSTYEQYF. The CDR3 DNA sequence: TGTGCCAGCAGCCGATCGGGACCGAGTTCGACCTACGAGCAGTACTTC. V and J are TRBV6-8 and TRBJ2-5; D assignment may be TRBD1 or TRBD2 (5 bases each). Near its end, the DNA agrees better with TRBJ2-7, so the J call may be wrong. This CDR3 comprises 16 residues. CDR1 and CDR2 from the germline V gene are MNHGY and SAAAGT.